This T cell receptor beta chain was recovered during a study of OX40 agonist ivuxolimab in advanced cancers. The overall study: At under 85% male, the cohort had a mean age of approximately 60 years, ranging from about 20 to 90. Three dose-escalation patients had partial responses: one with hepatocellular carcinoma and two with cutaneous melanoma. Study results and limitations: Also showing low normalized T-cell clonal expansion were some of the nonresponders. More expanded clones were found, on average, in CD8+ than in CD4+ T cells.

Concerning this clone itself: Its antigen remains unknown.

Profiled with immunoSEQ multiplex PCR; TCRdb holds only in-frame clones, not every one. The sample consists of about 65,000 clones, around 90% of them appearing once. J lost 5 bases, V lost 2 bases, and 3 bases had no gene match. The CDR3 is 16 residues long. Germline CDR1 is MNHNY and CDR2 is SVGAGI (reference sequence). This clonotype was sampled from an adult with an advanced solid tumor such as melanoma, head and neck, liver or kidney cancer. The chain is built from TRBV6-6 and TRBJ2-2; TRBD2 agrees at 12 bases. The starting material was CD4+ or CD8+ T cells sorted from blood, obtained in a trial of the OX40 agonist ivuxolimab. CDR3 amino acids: CASSYRGLAGTGELFF. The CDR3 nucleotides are TGTGCCAGCAGTTACAGAGGACTAGCGGGGACCGGGGAGCTGTTTTTT.